The clone carrying this TCR beta chain appeared a few times. Other DNA sequences from this sample encode an identical CDR3 as well. This entry comes from a study of shared clonotypes between healthy human individuals. The study enrolled healthy HIV-negative adults without recent acute infections or vaccinations as donors. Assay: immunoSEQ multiplex PCR; the TCRdb copy retains only in-frame clones and omits some. Counted here are under 850,000 clones, roughly 72% occurring once; the ten biggest clones make up roughly 1.8%. In germline, CDR1 is MDHEN, CDR2 SYDVKM. After removal of 6 bases from V and 5 bases from J, the junction contained 10 bases not matched to a gene. The CDR3 spans 16 residues.

Source material: memory CD4+ T cells sorted from blood. Sample subset: CD45RA-negative fraction. This receptor was obtained from a woman aged 25 to 39 in good health. V is TRBV28 and J is TRBJ1-4; 9 bases align to TRBD1. The CDR3 region is CASSFGQGTINEKLFF. Written as DNA, the CDR3 is TGTGCCAGCAGCTTTGGACAGGGGACAATAAATGAAAAACTGTTTTTT. The full variable domain, in which reference TRBV28 and TRBJ1-4 provide the parts outside the CDR3, is DVKVTQSSRYLVKRTGEKVFLECVQDMDHENMFWYRQDPGLGLRLIYFSYDVKMKEKGDIPEGYSVSREKKERFSLILESASTNQTSMYLCASSFGQGTINEKLFFGSGTQLSVL.